This T cell receptor beta chain was sequenced in a study of cytomegalovirus exposure and HLA in healthy donors. Findings and caveats of the study: HLA alleles were associated with some 16,000 TCR beta sequences in a later analysis at 0.05 false discovery rate.

This CDR3 has 15 residues. The V and J ends lost 5 bases and 6 bases, in that order; junction bases with no gene match: 10. Germline-derived CDR1 and CDR2 are SGHNT and YENEEA. This clone has only a few counts. Antigen unknown. In the PCR, 60 Vbeta and 13 Jbeta primers were used. Data came from immunoSEQ multiplex PCR; TCRdb stores just in-frame clones and leaves some out. This table has around 120,000 clones, 8.5% to 10% appearing once. J is TRBJ2-3 and V is TRBV11-3, with TRBD2 matching over 8 bases. Input material: PBMCs. The sequence derives from a man aged 25-40 years in good health and CMV-seronegative. CDR3 protein: CASSPIAGTKDTQYF. The CDR3 region has the DNA TGTGCCAGCAGCCCAATAGCGGGGACCAAGGATACGCAGTATTTT.